This T cell receptor (beta chain) is from a study of T cell changes during pregnancy in multiple sclerosis. The method was immunoSEQ multiplex PCR; TCRdb's version includes in-frame clones alone and lacks a portion of them. The sample has around 68,000 clones; around 90% are singletons. The CDR3 totals 12 residues. V gave up 3 bases and J gave up 5 bases, with 5 bases separating them. The V gene's germline CDR1 is SGHTA and CDR2 FQGNSA. The sequences come from CD4+ T cells from peripheral blood mononuclear cells, collected before pregnancy. The clonotype comes from a female donor with multiple sclerosis, enrolled in a pregnancy study. The chain couples TRBV7-2 to TRBJ2-1; D not certain. The CDR3 spells CASSFLNNEQFF. CDR3 coding DNA: TGTGCCAGCAGCTTCCTAAACAATGAGCAGTTCTTC.